These T cell receptor beta chains were read from a single sample in a study of blood T cell repertoires in COVID-19. Clones were sequenced by immunoSEQ multiplex PCR, and TCRdb holds only the in-frame ones, with some missing. The sample shows some 200,000 clones, more than 75% of them seen only once. The source material was peripheral blood. The receptors come from a man in his 70s with acute or convalescent COVID-19. CDR3s include the opening cysteine and the closing phenylalanine or tryptophan. A D gene is named only where the DNA matches it firmly. Some rows mark clone size as missing; the rest say once, few, many or name a class of expanded clone.

NA | NA | TRBJ1-1 | TRBV18 | CASSPSWQNLVEAFF | TGTGCCAGCTCACCCTCGTGGCAGAACCTCGTTGAAGCTTTCTTT
TRBD1 | NA | TRBJ1-2 | TRBV19 | CASSRDRGHGYTF | TGTGCCAGTAGTAGGGACAGGGGTCATGGCTACACCTTC
NA | NA | TRBJ1-4 | TRBV10-1 | CASSVGGDNEKLFF | TGCGCCAGCAGTGTTGGAGGGGATAATGAAAAACTGTTTTTT
TRBD1 | once | TRBJ1-2 | TRBV28 | CASSPGQGGGYTF | TGTGCCAGCAGCCCCGGACAGGGGGGGGGCTACACCTTC
NA | NA | TRBJ1-2 | TRBV25-1 | CASTLGEGRSGYTF | TGTGCCAGCACCCTAGGGGAGGGTCGAAGTGGCTACACCTTC
TRBD1 | NA | TRBJ2-1 | TRBV5-5 | CATSLNRGPYNEQFF | TGTGCCACCAGTCTGAACAGGGGACCCTACAATGAGCAGTTCTTC
NA | NA | TRBJ2-3 | TRBV6-6 | CASSYSGSTDTQYF | TGTGCCAGCAGTTACTCGGGCAGCACAGATACGCAGTATTTT
TRBD1 | NA | TRBJ2-1 | TRBV7-2 | CASSLRQGSYNEQFF | TGTGCCAGCAGCTTAAGACAGGGGTCCTACAATGAGCAGTTCTTC
NA | few | TRBJ2-5 | TRBV10-3 | CAISWSGGLETQYF | TGTGCCATCAGCTGGTCGGGGGGCTTAGAGACCCAGTACTTC
TRBD2 | NA | TRBJ2-7 | TRBV4-1 | CASSQVGTRGSYEQYF | TGCGCCAGCAGCCAAGTGGGGACTAGGGGCTCCTACGAGCAGTACTTC
NA | NA | TRBJ1-5 | TRBV4-1 | CASSSGALINQPQHF | TGCGCCAGCAGTAGCGGGGCCTTGATCAATCAGCCCCAGCATTTT
NA | once | TRBJ1-1 | TRBV5-8 | CASSLVGGATEAFF | TGTGCCAGCAGCTTGGTGGGGGGTGCCACTGAAGCTTTCTTT
NA | NA | TRBJ1-2 | TRBV28 | CASSSGTVAGLYGYTF | TGTGCCAGCAGCAGTGGGACTGTTGCGGGCCTCTATGGCTACACCTTC
TRBD2 | NA | TRBJ2-3 | TRBV5-1 | CASSPLAGEDTQYF | TGCGCCAGCAGTCCCTTAGCGGGCGAAGATACGCAGTATTTT
TRBD1 | NA | TRBJ1-2 | TRBV28 | CASSFADRGPNYGYTF | TGTGCCAGCAGTTTCGCGGACAGGGGACCCAACTATGGCTACACCTTC
NA | NA | TRBJ1-1 | TRBV4-1 | CASSQERGMNTEAFF | TGCGCCAGCAGCCAAGAAAGGGGGATGAACACTGAAGCTTTCTTT
NA | NA | TRBJ1-3 | TRBV30 | CAWSLTGSQGNTIYF | TGTGCCTGGAGTTTAACAGGGTCCCAGGGAAACACCATATATTTT
TRBD2 | NA | TRBJ2-2 | TRBV28 | CASSPGTSGAGELFF | TGTGCCAGCAGTCCCGGGACTAGTGGGGCCGGGGAGCTGTTTTTT
TRBD2 | NA | TRBJ2-7 | TRBV5-4 | CASSPGTSGRANEQYF | TGTGCCAGCAGTCCCGGGACTAGCGGGAGGGCCAACGAGCAGTACTTC
TRBD2 | NA | TRBJ2-3 | TRBV4-1 | CASATSGGGDTQYF | TGCGCCAGCGCTACTAGCGGGGGGGGAGATACGCAGTATTTT
TRBD2 | once | TRBJ2-7 | TRBV7-6 | CASSPTLRGASGASYEQYF | TGTGCCAGCAGCCCCACCCTCCGCGGTGCCAGCGGGGCCTCCTACGAGCAGTACTTC
NA | NA | TRBJ2-7 | TRBV3-1/TRBV3-2 | CASSQDRAYEQYF | TGTGCCAGCAGCCAAGATCGAGCCTACGAGCAGTACTTC
NA | NA | TRBJ1-4 | TRBV7-6 | CASSLEPSTNEKLFF | TGTGCCAGCAGCTTAGAGCCCTCAACTAATGAAAAACTGTTTTTT
NA | NA | TRBJ2-2 | TRBV4-2 | CASSLDSRVGSGELFF | TGTGCCAGCAGCCTAGACAGCAGGGTGGGGTCCGGGGAGCTGTTTTTT
TRBD2 | NA | TRBJ2-3 | TRBV9 | CASSSGSGPDTQYF | TGTGCCAGCAGTAGCGGGAGTGGCCCAGATACGCAGTATTTT
TRBD2 | NA | TRBJ2-1 | TRBV5-1 | CASSLVSGGLSSYNEQFF | TGCGCCAGCAGCTTGGTGTCGGGGGGACTTAGCTCCTACAATGAGCAGTTCTTC
NA | NA | TRBJ2-5 | TRBV27 | CASRMGGAIETQYF | TGTGCCAGCAGAATGGGGGGGGCGATTGAGACCCAGTACTTC
TRBD1 | once | TRBJ2-7 | TRBV14 | CASSQDLGTGVYEQYF | TGTGCCAGCAGCCAAGATCTGGGGACAGGAGTCTACGAGCAGTACTTC
TRBD1 | NA | TRBJ1-1 | TRBV5-4 | CASRTGVNTEAFF | TGTGCCAGCAGGACAGGGGTGAACACTGAAGCTTTCTTT
NA | NA | TRBJ2-5 | TRBV12-3/TRBV12-4 | CASSVTGTQYF | TGTGCCAGCAGTGTCACGGGGACCCAGTACTTC
NA | NA | TRBJ1-2 | TRBV16 | CASSPTLTVFYGYTF | TGTGCCAGCAGCCCCACCCTGACAGTTTTTTATGGCTACACCTTC
NA | NA | TRBJ2-2 | TRBV6-1 | CASSWLADTGELFF | TGTGCCAGCAGTTGGTTAGCGGACACCGGGGAGCTGTTTTTT
TRBD2 | NA | TRBJ2-1 | TRBV5-4 | CASRVAGGPLASSYNEQFF | TGTGCCAGCAGGGTAGCGGGAGGGCCTCTAGCAAGCTCCTACAATGAGCAGTTCTTC
NA | NA | TRBJ2-3 | TRBV14 | CASSLTLHWATDTQYF | TGTGCCAGCAGCCTTACATTACATTGGGCCACAGATACGCAGTATTTT
TRBD1 | NA | TRBJ1-2 | TRBV28 | CASSSPGGTAGFWYGYTF | TGTGCCAGCAGTTCCCCGGGAGGGACAGCCGGCTTTTGGTATGGCTACACCTTC
NA | NA | TRBJ1-5 | TRBV6-5 | CASSRGAGENQPQHF | TGTGCCAGCAGTCGAGGGGCAGGGGAGAATCAGCCCCAGCATTTT
NA | once | TRBJ2-5 | TRBV30 | CACSGVSEETQYF | TGTGCCTGTTCCGGAGTCTCCGAGGAGACCCAGTACTTC
TRBD2 | NA | TRBJ2-1 | TRBV6-5 | CASSYYRLAAYNEQFF | TGTGCCAGCAGTTACTATAGACTAGCGGCTTACAATGAGCAGTTCTTC
TRBD2 | NA | TRBJ2-1 | TRBV2 | CASRATSGSSYNEQFF | TGTGCCAGCAGGGCGACTAGCGGGAGCTCCTACAATGAGCAGTTCTTC
NA | NA | TRBJ2-7 | TRBV29-1 | CSVHGFRDSIYEQYF | TGCAGCGTTCATGGGTTCAGGGACTCCATCTACGAGCAGTACTTC
NA | NA | TRBJ2-1 | TRBV7-3 | CASSLTRRGSYNEQFF | TGTGCCAGCAGCTTAACCCGAAGGGGATCCTACAATGAGCAGTTCTTC
NA | NA | TRBJ2-5 | TRBV4-3 | CASSQDWGSETQYF | TGCGCCAGCAGCCAAGATTGGGGCAGCGAGACCCAGTACTTC
NA | NA | TRBJ1-2 | TRBV7-2 | CASSLGPAGYGYTF | TGTGCCAGCAGCTTAGGACCAGCGGGCTATGGCTACACCTTC
NA | NA | TRBJ1-5 | TRBV29-1 | CSVVLRADQPQHF | TGCAGCGTTGTTCTCAGGGCGGATCAGCCCCAGCATTTT
TRBD2 | NA | TRBJ2-3 | TRBV10-2 | CASSESLGTSGRTDTQYF | TGCGCCAGCAGTGAGTCGTTAGGGACTAGCGGGAGAACAGATACGCAGTATTTT
TRBD1 | NA | TRBJ2-5 | TRBV19 | CASNDRVFETQYF | TGTGCCAGTAATGACAGGGTATTTGAGACCCAGTACTTC
NA | NA | TRBJ1-3 | TRBV10-3 | CAISEDIGNTIYF | TGTGCCATCAGTGAGGACATTGGAAACACCATATATTTT
NA | NA | TRBJ2-1 | TRBV10-1 | CASTGGSYNEQFF | TGCGCCAGCACAGGCGGGTCCTACAATGAGCAGTTCTTC
TRBD2 | NA | TRBJ2-1 | TRBV7-8 | CASSLGGAGAYNEQFF | TGTGCCAGCAGCCTCGGAGGGGCGGGGGCCTACAATGAGCAGTTCTTC
NA | few | TRBJ1-2 | TRBV6-5 | CATFPTANYGYTF | TGTGCCACCTTTCCGACAGCTAACTATGGCTACACCTTC
NA | NA | TRBJ1-1 | TRBV9 | CASSDGWNTEAFF | TGTGCCAGCAGTGACGGGTGGAACACTGAAGCTTTCTTT
NA | NA | TRBJ2-5 | TRBV14 | CASSRSWLSKETQYF | TGTGCCAGCAGCCGGAGCTGGCTTTCAAAAGAGACCCAGTACTTC
NA | few | TRBJ1-4 | TRBV3-1/TRBV3-2 | CASSPPGANEKLFF | TGTGCCAGCAGCCCACCCGGTGCTAATGAAAAACTGTTTTTT